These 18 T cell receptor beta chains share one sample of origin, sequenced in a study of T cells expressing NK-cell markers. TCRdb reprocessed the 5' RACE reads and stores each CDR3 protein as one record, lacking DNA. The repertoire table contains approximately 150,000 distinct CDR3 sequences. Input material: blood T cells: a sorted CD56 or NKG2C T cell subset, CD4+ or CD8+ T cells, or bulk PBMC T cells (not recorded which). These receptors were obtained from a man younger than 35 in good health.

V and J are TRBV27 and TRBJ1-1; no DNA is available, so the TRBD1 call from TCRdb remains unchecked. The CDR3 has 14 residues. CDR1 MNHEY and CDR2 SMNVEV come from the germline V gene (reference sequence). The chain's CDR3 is CASRSGAENTEAFF.

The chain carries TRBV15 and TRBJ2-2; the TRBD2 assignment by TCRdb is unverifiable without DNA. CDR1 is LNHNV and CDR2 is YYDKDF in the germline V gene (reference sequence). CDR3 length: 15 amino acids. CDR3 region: CATTGLAGVSGELFF.

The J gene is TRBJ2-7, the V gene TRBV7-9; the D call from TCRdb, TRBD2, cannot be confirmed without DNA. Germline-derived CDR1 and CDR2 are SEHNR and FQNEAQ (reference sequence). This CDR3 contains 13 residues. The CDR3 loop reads CASSPGLGREQYF. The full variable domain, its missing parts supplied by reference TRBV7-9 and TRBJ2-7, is DTGVSQNPRHKITKRGQNVTFRCDPISEHNRLYWYRQTLGQGPEFLTYFQNEAQLEKSRLLSDRFSAERPKGSFSTLEIQRTEQGDSAMYLCASSPGLGREQYFGPGTRLTVT.

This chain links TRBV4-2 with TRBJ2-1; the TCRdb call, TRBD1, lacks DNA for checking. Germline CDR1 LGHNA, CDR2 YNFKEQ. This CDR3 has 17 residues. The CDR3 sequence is CASSQEDREGSYNEQFF.

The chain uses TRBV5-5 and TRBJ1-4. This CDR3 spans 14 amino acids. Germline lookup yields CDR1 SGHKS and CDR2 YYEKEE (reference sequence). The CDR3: CASSSRIQGEKLFF.

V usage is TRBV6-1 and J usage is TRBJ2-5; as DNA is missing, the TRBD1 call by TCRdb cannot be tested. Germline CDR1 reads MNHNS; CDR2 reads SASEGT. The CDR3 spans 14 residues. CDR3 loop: CATYKKDILETQYF.

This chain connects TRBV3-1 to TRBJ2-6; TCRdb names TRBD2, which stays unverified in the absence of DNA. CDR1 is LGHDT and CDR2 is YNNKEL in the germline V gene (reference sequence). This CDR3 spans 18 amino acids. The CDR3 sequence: CASSQGTSVNSGANVLTF.

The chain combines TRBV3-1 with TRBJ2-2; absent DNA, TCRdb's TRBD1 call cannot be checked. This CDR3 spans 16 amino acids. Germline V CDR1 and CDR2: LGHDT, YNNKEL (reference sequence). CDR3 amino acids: CASSQETQVPTGELFF.

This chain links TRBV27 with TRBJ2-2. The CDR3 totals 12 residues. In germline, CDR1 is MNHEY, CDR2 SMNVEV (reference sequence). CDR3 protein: CASSGSGGELFF.

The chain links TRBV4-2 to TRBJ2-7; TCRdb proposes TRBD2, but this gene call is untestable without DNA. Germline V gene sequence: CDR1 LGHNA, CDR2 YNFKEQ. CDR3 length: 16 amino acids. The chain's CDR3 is CASSQERGALMAEQYF.

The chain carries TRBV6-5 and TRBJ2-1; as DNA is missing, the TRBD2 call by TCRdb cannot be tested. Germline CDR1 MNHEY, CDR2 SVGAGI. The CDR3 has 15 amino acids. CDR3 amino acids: CASSYELAVYNEQFF.

CDR3 region: CATSSSDRMNTEAFF. This rearrangement joins TRBV15 to TRBJ1-1; TCRdb proposes TRBD1, but this gene call is untestable without DNA. The CDR3 sequence is 15 residues long. Germline CDR1 reads LNHNV; CDR2 reads YYDKDF (reference sequence).

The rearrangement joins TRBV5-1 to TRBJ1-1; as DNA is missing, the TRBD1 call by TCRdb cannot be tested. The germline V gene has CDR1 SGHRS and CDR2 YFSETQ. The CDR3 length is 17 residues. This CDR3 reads CASSLAGTTSANTEAFF.

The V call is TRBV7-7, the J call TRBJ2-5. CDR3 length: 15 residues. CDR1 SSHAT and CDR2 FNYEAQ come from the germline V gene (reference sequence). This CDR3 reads CASSLAAASQETQYF.

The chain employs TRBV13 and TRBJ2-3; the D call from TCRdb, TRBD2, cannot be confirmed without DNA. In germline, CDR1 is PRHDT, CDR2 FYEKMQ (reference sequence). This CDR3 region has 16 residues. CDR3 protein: CASSSRTSGSRDTQYF.

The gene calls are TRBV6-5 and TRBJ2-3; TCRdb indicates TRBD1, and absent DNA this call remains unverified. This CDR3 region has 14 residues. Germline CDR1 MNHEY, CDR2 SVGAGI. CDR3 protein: CASRLADRRNTQYF.

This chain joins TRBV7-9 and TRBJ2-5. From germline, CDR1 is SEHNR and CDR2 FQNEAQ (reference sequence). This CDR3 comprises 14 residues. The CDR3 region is CASSLASRKETQYF.

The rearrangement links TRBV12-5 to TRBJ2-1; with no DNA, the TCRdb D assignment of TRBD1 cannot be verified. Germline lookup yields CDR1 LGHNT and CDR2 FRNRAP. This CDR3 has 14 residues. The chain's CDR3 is CASGLGGVGNEQFF.